The rows below give T cell receptor beta chains drawn from one sample of a study of cytomegalovirus exposure and HLA in healthy donors. Sequencing used immunoSEQ multiplex PCR; TCRdb keeps in-frame clones, though not all of them. This table has around 300,000 clones, around 90% appearing once. The sequenced material came from PBMCs. These receptor sequences come from a man aged 30-40 years in good health and CMV-seronegative. Both conserved end residues are part of each CDR3. The D gene is left open where the match is weak. The size field is filled for only some rows; it gives once, few, many or a size class.

clone_size | d_call | j_call | v_call | cdr3_aa | cdr3_nt
NA | TRBD1 | TRBJ1-2 | TRBV10-3 | CAISETGGLNYGYTF | TGTGCCATCAGTGAGACAGGGGGCCTCAACTATGGCTACACCTTC
NA | NA | TRBJ2-2 | TRBV10-1 | CASSEEGEENTGELFF | TGCGCCAGCAGTGAGGAGGGCGAAGAAAACACCGGGGAGCTGTTTTTT
NA | NA | TRBJ2-7 | TRBV6-1 | CASSDLGLQSRKEQYF | TGTGCCAGCAGTGATCTTGGGTTACAGTCTCGGAAAGAGCAGTACTTC
NA | TRBD2 | TRBJ2-3 | TRBV5-6 | CASSLEYLAGVFTDTQYF | TGTGCCAGCAGCTTGGAATATCTAGCGGGGGTGTTCACAGATACGCAGTATTTT
once | NA | TRBJ2-7 | TRBV11-2 | CASSLEQGRKQYF | TGTGCCAGCAGCTTAGAACAGGGAAGGAAGCAGTACTTC
NA | TRBD1 | TRBJ1-2 | TRBV30 | CAWGDSPSETYTF | TGTGCCTGGGGGGACAGTCCTAGTGAGACCTACACCTTC
NA | NA | TRBJ2-3 | TRBV6-5 | CCERKTSTDTQYF | TGCTGCGAGCGGAAGACTAGCACAGATACGCAGTATTTT
NA | TRBD1 | TRBJ1-4 | TRBV15 | CATSRDPGTGSSGTNEKLFF | TGTGCCACCAGCAGAGACCCCGGGACAGGGAGTTCCGGAACTAATGAAAAACTGTTTTTT
once | NA | TRBJ2-3 | TRBV23-1 | CASSLNREGTDTQYF | TGCGCCAGCAGTCTAAACAGGGAAGGCACAGATACGCAGTATTTT
NA | TRBD2 | TRBJ2-1 | TRBV7-2 | CASSLGGGGSTTRYNEQFF | TGTGCCAGCAGCTTAGGTGGCGGGGGGTCCACGACGCGGTACAATGAGCAGTTCTTC
few | NA | TRBJ1-5 | TRBV7-8 | CASSLGHRVNQPQHF | TGTGCCAGCAGCTTAGGGCACAGGGTGAATCAGCCCCAGCATTTT
NA | TRBD2 | TRBJ2-1 | TRBV7-8 | CASSLDSRLAGRPYNEQFF | TGTGCCAGCAGCTTAGATAGTCGCCTAGCGGGTAGGCCATACAATGAGCAGTTCTTC
NA | TRBD1 | TRBJ1-6 | TRBV6-5 | CASSRSGQGSSPLHF | TGTGCCAGCAGCCGCTCCGGACAGGGGAGCTCACCCCTCCACTTT
NA | NA | TRBJ2-1 | TRBV30 | CAWSFDSRNNEQFF | TGTGCCTGGTCCTTCGACAGTAGGAACAATGAGCAGTTCTTC
NA | TRBD2 | TRBJ2-3 | TRBV27 | CASSQGLVGQYF | TGTGCCAGCAGCCAAGGACTAGTCGGACAGTATTTT
NA | TRBD1 | TRBJ1-3 | TRBV4-1 | CASSQAQGQGSAIYF | TGCGCCAGCAGCCAGGCCCAAGGACAGGGTAGCGCCATATATTTT
NA | TRBD1 | TRBJ1-1 | TRBV5-1 | CASRRQGRTEAFF | TGCGCCAGCAGGAGACAGGGTCGAACTGAAGCTTTCTTT
NA | NA | TRBJ1-1 | TRBV11-1 | CASSHPVGPNTEAFF | TGTGCCAGCAGCCACCCCGTGGGCCCGAACACTGAAGCTTTCTTT
NA | NA | TRBJ2-7 | TRBV6-6 | CASSSEWGPYEQYF | TGTGCCAGCAGTTCCGAGTGGGGGCCCTACGAGCAGTACTTC
NA | TRBD1 | TRBJ2-5 | TRBV5-1 | CASSETGLRSLETQYF | TGCGCCAGCAGCGAGACAGGGCTTCGGTCACTAGAGACCCAGTACTTC
NA | NA | TRBJ1-2 | TRBV5-1 | CASSVDGDYGYTF | TGCGCCAGCAGCGTGGACGGAGACTATGGCTACACCTTC
few | TRBD1 | TRBJ1-6 | TRBV5-1 | CASSLTGQASSPLHF | TGCGCCAGCAGCTTGACGGGACAGGCGAGTTCACCCCTCCACTTT
few | NA | TRBJ1-6 | TRBV4-1 | CASSPDRTVSSPLHF | TGCGCCAGCAGCCCGGACCGGACAGTAAGTTCACCCCTCCACTTT
NA | NA | TRBJ1-4 | TRBV27 | CASSGQGFEKLFF | TGTGCCAGCAGTGGTCAGGGTTTCGAAAAACTGTTTTTT
NA | TRBD2 | TRBJ2-5 | TRBV5-1 | CASSLGGLAGGLLNQETQYF | TGCGCCAGCAGCTTGGGCGGACTAGCGGGGGGCCTTCTAAACCAAGAGACCCAGTACTTC
NA | TRBD1 | TRBJ1-5 | TRBV27 | CASSPGQGARPQHF | TGTGCCAGCAGTCCTGGACAGGGTGCACGGCCCCAGCATTTT
NA | TRBD2 | TRBJ2-1 | TRBV4-1 | CASSQGLAGGPGEQFF | TGCGCCAGCAGCCAAGGACTAGCGGGGGGGCCTGGGGAGCAGTTCTTC
NA | NA | TRBJ2-5 | TRBV7-6 | CASSLNLQETQYF | TGTGCCAGCAGCTTAAACCTACAGGAGACCCAGTACTTC
NA | NA | TRBJ1-1 | TRBV5-8 | CASSFSRRRARGDTEAFF | TGTGCCAGCAGCTTTTCCCGCCGGAGGGCAAGAGGTGACACTGAAGCTTTCTTT
NA | NA | TRBJ1-3 | TRBV9 | CASSVTASGNTIYF | TGTGCCAGCAGCGTTACAGCCTCTGGAAACACCATATATTTT
NA | NA | TRBJ1-1 | TRBV7-2 | CASSLYRGITEAFF | TGTGCCAGCAGCTTATATCGGGGGATCACTGAAGCTTTCTTT
NA | NA | TRBJ1-5 | TRBV6-5 | CASSYSRGGDQPQHF | TGTGCCAGCAGTTACTCGCGGGGCGGAGATCAGCCCCAGCATTTT
NA | TRBD1 | TRBJ2-3 | TRBV29-1 | CSVLRSRGRGRTDTQYF | TGCAGCGTTTTACGGTCCAGGGGGCGGGGCCGCACAGATACGCAGTATTTT